This T cell receptor beta chain was captured by sequencing in a study of T cells in Graves' hyperthyroidism and ophthalmopathy. TCR beta CDR3 regions were amplified from RNA. An initial round of RT-PCR targeting the TCR CDR3 relied on the HTBI primer set. From the multiplex PCR reads, TCRdb called clonotypes with MiXCR, one entry per CDR3 protein. The data show about 210,000 distinct CDR3 sequences, roughly 18% seen once. V lost 2 bases to trimming and J lost 4 bases, with 8 bases between them. Germline V gene data show CDR1 as GTSNPN and CDR2 as SVGIG (reference sequence). This CDR3 is 12 amino acids long.

The receptor comes from a man aged 50 to 60 with Graves' hyperthyroidism. The sequencing sample was made of blood. The rearrangement links TRBV30 to TRBJ1-2; no definite D call. CDR3 loop: CAWSIGVYGYTF. CDR3 in DNA: TGTGCCTGGAGTATCGGAGTCTATGGCTACACCTTC.